The 10 T cell receptor beta chains listed next were all sequenced from one sample in a study of OX40 agonist ivuxolimab in advanced cancers. Profiling relied on immunoSEQ multiplex PCR, and the TCRdb table lists in-frame clones only, not all of them. The sample records around 40,000 clones, approximately 86% being singletons. The source was CD4+ or CD8+ T cells sorted from blood, collected in a trial of the OX40 agonist ivuxolimab. Receptors originate from an adult with an advanced solid tumor such as melanoma, head and neck, liver or kidney cancer.

The chain is built from TRBV6-5 and TRBJ1-1; 8 bases agree with TRBD1. The CDR3 contains 15 residues. Looked up from germline, CDR1 is MNHEY and CDR2 is SVGAGI. V trimming: 0 bases; J trimming: 4 bases; junction bases outside the gene matches: 4. The CDR3 sequence: CASSYSVTGVTEAFF. CDR3 DNA sequence: TGTGCCAGCAGTTACTCTGTGACAGGGGTCACTGAAGCTTTCTTT.

This chain uses TRBV6-1 with TRBJ1-2; the D gene is possibly TRBD1 (5 bases). Germline values: CDR1 MNHNS, CDR2 SASEGT. The CDR3 contains 14 residues. Trimming stripped 2 bases from V and 7 bases from J, with 14 bases between. This CDR3 reads CASSERGGRVGYTF. As DNA, the CDR3 is TGTGCCAGCAGTGAACGCGGGGGGAGGGTTGGCTACACCTTC.

The chain employs TRBV6-6 and TRBJ1-1; maybe TRBD1 (5 bases). Germline V lookup: CDR1 MNHNY, CDR2 SVGAGI (reference sequence). Deletions cut 10 bases from V and 3 bases from J, with 15 bases between. The CDR3 has 13 residues. The CDR3 reads CATIQGRDTEAFF. Here the CDR3 DNA reads TGTGCCACCATCCAGGGTCGGGACACTGAAGCTTTCTTT.

The chain is built from TRBV5-8 and TRBJ2-1; 7 nucleotides agree with TRBD2. The ends lost 10 bases at V and 4 bases at J; junction bases unmatched: 20. There are 17 residues in the CDR3. Per the germline V gene, CDR1 is SGHTS and CDR2 is YDEGEE. CDR3 in DNA: TGTGCCCACGCCCCTCTACGTCTGCGGGAGATTTACAATGAGCAGTTCTTC. This gives the protein CAHAPLRLREIYNEQFF.

This chain joins TRBV28 and TRBJ1-6; no reliable D call. Trimming removed 7 bases at V and 7 bases at J, with 11 bases between. CDR3 length: 13 amino acids. CDR1 is MDHEN and CDR2 is SYDVKM in the germline V gene. The CDR3 region is CASKPGTNSPLHF. For the CDR3, the DNA is TGTGCCAGCAAGCCGGGAACGAATTCACCCCTCCACTTT.

In its sample, this clone was seen once. This rearrangement joins TRBV28 to TRBJ1-5; D unclear. The CDR3 is 15 residues long. CDR1 and CDR2 from the germline V gene are MDHEN and SYDVKM. With 4 bases removed from V and 1 base from J, the gap between germline ends came to 11 bases. The CDR3 DNA reads TGTGCCAGCAGTTGGACCCTCGGGAGCAATCAGCCCCAGCATTTT. Its protein product is CASSWTLGSNQPQHF.

This clone has just one count. The chain employs TRBV9 and TRBJ2-3; 7 nucleotides match TRBD2. This CDR3 region has 16 residues. Germline V lookup: CDR1 SGDLS, CDR2 YYNGEE. Unmatched junction bases numbered 10, after V lost 2 bases and J lost 4 bases. This chain's CDR3 is CASSVSSGEGADTQYF. CDR3 sequence (DNA): TGTGCCAGCAGCGTCTCAAGCGGGGAAGGCGCAGATACGCAGTATTTT.

The rearrangement links TRBV9 to TRBJ2-2, with 12 nucleotides matching TRBD1. With 3 bases clipped from V and 8 bases from J, the junction kept 8 bases outside the gene matches. Germline V lookup: CDR1 SGDLS, CDR2 YYNGEE. The CDR3 is 16 residues long. The CDR3 DNA follows: TGTGCCAGCAGCGAACCGGGACAGGGGGCCGGAGGGGAGCTGTTTTTT. The encoded protein is CASSEPGQGAGGELFF.

The chain couples TRBV6-6 to TRBJ1-1; D call uncertain. The ends were cut back, 7 bases at V and 0 bases at J, with 12 bases in the middle. The CDR3 totals 14 residues. CDR1 is MNHNY, CDR2 SVGAGI, per germline (reference sequence). The CDR3 spells CASKPRRLNTEAFF. CDR3 DNA sequence: TGTGCCAGCAAACCCCGACGATTGAACACTGAAGCTTTCTTT.

The chain has TRBV10-3 and TRBJ2-1; unclear D gene. V lost 10 bases and J 6 bases, leaving 16 bases between the germline ends. Per germline, CDR1 ENHRY and CDR2 SYGVKD. The CDR3 sequence is 13 residues long. For the CDR3, the DNA is TGTGCCACCAAAACCCCCCCCCTCAATGAGCAGTTCTTC. Protein product: CATKTPPLNEQFF.